These T cell receptor beta chains were read from a single sample in a study of shared clonotypes between healthy human individuals. The data were produced by immunoSEQ multiplex PCR, yet TCRdb's version contains in-frame clones alone and is incomplete. The sample contains some 980,000 clones, 70% to 85% of which appear only once. Sequencing was performed on memory CD4+ T cells sorted from blood. These receptors were obtained from a man between 18 and 35 years old in good health. The CDR3 runs from the conserved cysteine through the conserved F or W. Fields, in order: J gene, V gene, clone size, CDR3 protein. Not all rows give a size; the values are once, few, many and, for expanded clones, a class.

j_gene: TRBJ1-1; v_gene: TRBV6-5; abundance: -; CDR3aa: CASSSRPGHRYTEAFF
j_gene: TRBJ2-7; v_gene: TRBV7-2; abundance: -; CDR3aa: CASSSPGLATYEQYF
j_gene: TRBJ1-4; v_gene: TRBV7-2; abundance: once; CDR3aa: CASSLVGNPNEKLFF
j_gene: TRBJ1-1; v_gene: TRBV5-1; abundance: -; CDR3aa: CASSSLPNTEAFF
j_gene: TRBJ2-1; v_gene: TRBV7-2; abundance: -; CDR3aa: CASSFSGQPYNEQFF
j_gene: TRBJ1-1; v_gene: TRBV4-1; abundance: -; CDR3aa: CASSQDRGIPEAFF
j_gene: TRBJ2-2; v_gene: TRBV19; abundance: -; CDR3aa: CASSRSSGELFF
j_gene: TRBJ1-2; v_gene: TRBV30; abundance: -; CDR3aa: CAWSVGGYSDYGYTF
j_gene: TRBJ2-3; v_gene: TRBV2; abundance: -; CDR3aa: CATKTLAVDTDTQYF
j_gene: TRBJ1-2; v_gene: TRBV28; abundance: -; CDR3aa: CASRYPGQGLNYGYTF
j_gene: TRBJ2-3; v_gene: TRBV28; abundance: -; CDR3aa: CASSRLRLAGGRETDTQYF
j_gene: TRBJ1-5; v_gene: TRBV6-5; abundance: -; CDR3aa: CASQRGGGSNQPQHF
j_gene: TRBJ2-3; v_gene: TRBV11-1; abundance: -; CDR3aa: CASSLGHPTDTQYF
j_gene: TRBJ2-7; v_gene: TRBV2; abundance: -; CDR3aa: CASSEGTSGTYEQYF
j_gene: TRBJ2-1; v_gene: TRBV19; abundance: -; CDR3aa: CATRPPRNPWDEQFF
j_gene: -; v_gene: TRBV30; abundance: -; CDR3aa: CAWSPRGPQGEQYF
j_gene: TRBJ2-5; v_gene: TRBV9; abundance: -; CDR3aa: CASSVTGGPVETQYF
j_gene: TRBJ2-7; v_gene: TRBV5-4; abundance: -; CDR3aa: CASSLDMLYEQYF
j_gene: TRBJ2-4; v_gene: TRBV6-6; abundance: once; CDR3aa: CASSYRGNVAKNIQYF
j_gene: TRBJ2-5; v_gene: TRBV7-8; abundance: -; CDR3aa: CASRSRWTAGALETQYF
j_gene: TRBJ2-2; v_gene: TRBV5-4; abundance: -; CDR3aa: CASSSGLGKNSNTGELFF
j_gene: TRBJ1-6; v_gene: TRBV4-1; abundance: -; CDR3aa: CASSQVTGANSPLHF
j_gene: TRBJ2-1; v_gene: TRBV4-2; abundance: -; CDR3aa: CASSPTSSYNEQFF
j_gene: TRBJ1-6; v_gene: TRBV7-2; abundance: few; CDR3aa: CASRQVSSTTISPLHF
j_gene: TRBJ2-3; v_gene: TRBV9; abundance: -; CDR3aa: CASSAPTSGTGDTQYF
j_gene: TRBJ1-2; v_gene: TRBV19; abundance: many; CDR3aa: CASRKDSARYGYTF
j_gene: TRBJ2-7; v_gene: TRBV5-1; abundance: -; CDR3aa: CASSLEETSYEQYF
j_gene: TRBJ2-7; v_gene: TRBV13; abundance: -; CDR3aa: CASSLYLQGIHEQYF
j_gene: TRBJ1-2; v_gene: TRBV5-6; abundance: -; CDR3aa: CASRLWTGSGYTF
j_gene: TRBJ2-7; v_gene: TRBV5-4; abundance: once; CDR3aa: CASSLEGASPYEQYF
j_gene: TRBJ2-1; v_gene: TRBV6-1; abundance: -; CDR3aa: CASSPSPFGQFF
j_gene: TRBJ2-7; v_gene: TRBV18; abundance: -; CDR3aa: CASSPPSTYEQYF
j_gene: TRBJ1-2; v_gene: TRBV1; abundance: -; CDR3aa: CTSSQDGGFYGYTF
j_gene: TRBJ2-1; v_gene: TRBV6-1; abundance: -; CDR3aa: CASSASGAGYNEQFF
j_gene: TRBJ1-5; v_gene: TRBV6-5; abundance: -; CDR3aa: CASSPRGRGQPQHF
j_gene: TRBJ1-1; v_gene: TRBV10-3; abundance: -; CDR3aa: CAISESTGLNTEAFF
j_gene: TRBJ2-3; v_gene: TRBV18; abundance: -; CDR3aa: CAIISPDADTQYF
j_gene: TRBJ2-7; v_gene: TRBV9; abundance: -; CDR3aa: CASSVGQASYEQYF
j_gene: TRBJ2-5; v_gene: TRBV7-8; abundance: -; CDR3aa: CASSLALVAGFQETQYF
j_gene: TRBJ1-6; v_gene: TRBV4-1; abundance: -; CDR3aa: CASSQSGASYSPLHF
j_gene: TRBJ1-5; v_gene: TRBV6-6; abundance: -; CDR3aa: CASSYAQGGNQPQHF
j_gene: TRBJ2-1; v_gene: TRBV2; abundance: -; CDR3aa: CASKISRVGGNEQFF
j_gene: TRBJ2-1; v_gene: TRBV5-1; abundance: many; CDR3aa: CASSLRADRSYNEQFF
j_gene: TRBJ1-5; v_gene: TRBV7-2; abundance: -; CDR3aa: CASSSRQGFQPQHF
j_gene: TRBJ2-6; v_gene: TRBV21-1; abundance: -; CDR3aa: CASSPDLNLPSGANVLTF
j_gene: TRBJ2-7; v_gene: TRBV5-1; abundance: -; CDR3aa: CASGQGPTYEQYF
j_gene: TRBJ2-5; v_gene: TRBV2; abundance: -; CDR3aa: CASSRWGETQYF
j_gene: TRBJ2-4; v_gene: TRBV7-2; abundance: -; CDR3aa: CASSPAIEQNIQYF
j_gene: TRBJ2-2; v_gene: TRBV10-1; abundance: once; CDR3aa: CASSESAQGGTGELFF
j_gene: TRBJ2-3; v_gene: TRBV6-1; abundance: few; CDR3aa: CASSEWGTGADTQYF
j_gene: TRBJ1-2; v_gene: TRBV28; abundance: -; CDR3aa: CASNFGRLATYGYTF
j_gene: TRBJ2-2; v_gene: TRBV28; abundance: -; CDR3aa: CASSLWPGGDTGELFF
j_gene: TRBJ2-6; v_gene: TRBV4-1; abundance: -; CDR3aa: CASSQDSVFSGANVLTF
j_gene: TRBJ2-7; v_gene: TRBV7-9; abundance: -; CDR3aa: CASSWTTYEQYF